These T cell receptor beta chains were read from a single sample in a study of shared clonotypes between healthy human individuals. Only in-frame clones appear in the TCRdb table, and some are missing; sequencing was by immunoSEQ multiplex PCR. Of approximately 980,000 clones listed, 60% to 85% were seen once; the top ten hold approximately 1.5%. Input material: memory CD4+ T cells sorted from blood. These receptors came from a man aged 18-30 years in good health. The CDR3 runs from the conserved cysteine through the conserved F or W. D genes are given only for firm matches. Size is omitted from some rows. Given values are once, few, many or a class for expanded clones.

clone size: .; D gene: TRBD2; V gene: TRBV7-2; J gene: TRBJ2-3; CDR3 DNA: TGTGCCAGCAGCTCGGGACTAGCGAGCACAGATACGCAGTATTTT; CDR3 protein: CASSSGLASTDTQYF
clone size: few; D gene: .; V gene: TRBV30; J gene: TRBJ1-3; CDR3 DNA: TGTGCCTGGAGTGGGCAAAACACCATATATTTT; CDR3 protein: CAWSGQNTIYF
clone size: .; D gene: TRBD1; V gene: TRBV18; J gene: TRBJ1-2; CDR3 DNA: TGTGCCAGCTCACCAAGGACAGGGGAGAACTATGGCTACACCTTC; CDR3 protein: CASSPRTGENYGYTF
clone size: .; D gene: .; V gene: TRBV11-2; J gene: TRBJ1-1; CDR3 DNA: TGTGCCAGCAGCTTAAGGGTCGGGACTGAAGCTTTCTTT; CDR3 protein: CASSLRVGTEAFF
clone size: .; D gene: TRBD2; V gene: TRBV7-2; J gene: TRBJ2-5; CDR3 DNA: TGTGCCAGCAGCCAGAGCCAATTGGCGGGGGGTCTGGTGGAGACCCAGTACTTC; CDR3 protein: CASSQSQLAGGLVETQYF
clone size: .; D gene: .; V gene: TRBV18; J gene: TRBJ2-1; CDR3 DNA: TGTGCCAGCTCACCACCAGGTTCCTACAATGAGCAGTTCTTC; CDR3 protein: CASSPPGSYNEQFF
clone size: few; D gene: TRBD1; V gene: TRBV7-2; J gene: TRBJ1-2; CDR3 DNA: TGTGCCAGCAGCGAGGGGACAGGGGGTTTCTATGGCTACACCTTC; CDR3 protein: CASSEGTGGFYGYTF
clone size: .; D gene: .; V gene: TRBV7-2; J gene: TRBJ1-5; CDR3 DNA: TGTGCCAGCAGCTCATTTGGACAGATCAATCAGCCCCAGCATTTT; CDR3 protein: CASSSFGQINQPQHF
clone size: .; D gene: .; V gene: TRBV7-9; J gene: TRBJ1-1; CDR3 DNA: TGTGCCAGCAGTCGGGGGCTTAACGGCGGTGAAGCTTTCTTT; CDR3 protein: CASSRGLNGGEAFF
clone size: .; D gene: .; V gene: TRBV29-1; J gene: TRBJ1-1; CDR3 DNA: TGCAGCGTTGCTTCTAACTGGGGAGGGGGACGGAACACTGAAGCTTTCTTT; CDR3 protein: CSVASNWGGGRNTEAFF
clone size: .; D gene: TRBD1; V gene: TRBV28; J gene: TRBJ1-2; CDR3 DNA: TGTGCCAGCAGTTTATTCGGGAGGGGGCTGGGCTACACCTTC; CDR3 protein: CASSLFGRGLGYTF
clone size: .; D gene: .; V gene: TRBV4-2; J gene: TRBJ1-5; CDR3 DNA: TGTGCCAGCAGCCAAGATGGGACCGTAAATCAGCCCCAGCATTTT; CDR3 protein: CASSQDGTVNQPQHF
clone size: few; D gene: .; V gene: TRBV5-1; J gene: TRBJ2-3; CDR3 DNA: TGCGCCAGCAGCTCAAGTCTGGGGGGCCTGGGAGATACGCAGTATTTT; CDR3 protein: CASSSSLGGLGDTQYF
clone size: once; D gene: TRBD2; V gene: TRBV7-2; J gene: TRBJ2-5; CDR3 DNA: TGTGCCAGCAGCTTAAGATTCCTAGCGGGAGTTCTGATGGAGACCCAGTACTTC; CDR3 protein: CASSLRFLAGVLMETQYF
clone size: few; D gene: TRBD1; V gene: TRBV7-2; J gene: TRBJ1-2; CDR3 DNA: TGTGCCAGCAGCCCTGACAGGGGAAGGGTTGGCTACACCTTC; CDR3 protein: CASSPDRGRVGYTF
clone size: .; D gene: .; V gene: TRBV5-4; J gene: TRBJ2-2; CDR3 DNA: TGTGCCAGCAGCGAGGGGCGTAGGGGTGGAACGAACACCGGGGAGCTGTTTTTT; CDR3 protein: CASSEGRRGGTNTGELFF
clone size: once; D gene: TRBD1; V gene: TRBV4-1; J gene: TRBJ1-5; CDR3 DNA: TGCGCCAGCAGCCAAGATGGACAGGGTAATCAGCCCCAGCATTTT; CDR3 protein: CASSQDGQGNQPQHF
clone size: .; D gene: .; V gene: TRBV9; J gene: TRBJ1-4; CDR3 DNA: TGTGCCAGCAGCGTACGGGCAGGCGGAGATGAAAAACTGTTTTTT; CDR3 protein: CASSVRAGGDEKLFF
clone size: .; D gene: .; V gene: TRBV30; J gene: TRBJ2-3; CDR3 DNA: TGTGCCTGGAGTTTCCGACAGGGCACAGATACGCAGTATTTT; CDR3 protein: CAWSFRQGTDTQYF
clone size: .; D gene: .; V gene: TRBV5-1; J gene: TRBJ1-4; CDR3 DNA: TGCGCCAGCAGCTCTCAGGTGGATCGAGAAAAACTGTTTTTT; CDR3 protein: CASSSQVDREKLFF
clone size: .; D gene: .; V gene: TRBV6-5; J gene: TRBJ1-3; CDR3 DNA: TGTGCCAGCAGCTCCGACAGGTTCTCTGGAAACACCATATATTTT; CDR3 protein: CASSSDRFSGNTIYF
clone size: .; D gene: .; V gene: TRBV9; J gene: TRBJ1-2; CDR3 DNA: TGTGCCAGCAGCCCACCGGACGGAGAAGCTAACTATGGCTACACCTTC; CDR3 protein: CASSPPDGEANYGYTF
clone size: once; D gene: TRBD1; V gene: TRBV28; J gene: TRBJ1-1; CDR3 DNA: TGTGCCAGCAGTTTATACGGGGGCAGGGGGGACACTGAAGCTTTCTTT; CDR3 protein: CASSLYGGRGDTEAFF
clone size: once; D gene: TRBD1; V gene: TRBV28; J gene: TRBJ1-5; CDR3 DNA: TGTGCCAGCAGTTTTAGCTCCCCAGGGGGCACTCAGCCCCAGCATTTT; CDR3 protein: CASSFSSPGGTQPQHF
clone size: few; D gene: .; V gene: TRBV2; J gene: TRBJ2-7; CDR3 DNA: TGTGCCAGCAACAAGGAATGGTCCTACGAGCAGTACTTC; CDR3 protein: CASNKEWSYEQYF
clone size: .; D gene: .; V gene: TRBV11-2; J gene: TRBJ1-6; CDR3 DNA: TGTGCCAGCAGCGACCGCGGGAATTCACCCCTCCACTTT; CDR3 protein: CASSDRGNSPLHF
clone size: .; D gene: .; V gene: TRBV6-6; J gene: TRBJ1-6; CDR3 DNA: TGTGCCAGCACTCTACCTGGGGGTAATTCACCCCTCCACTTT; CDR3 protein: CASTLPGGNSPLHF
clone size: .; D gene: .; V gene: TRBV6-6; J gene: TRBJ1-3; CDR3 DNA: TGTGCCAGCAGTCTCCGGGAGTCCGGAAACACCATATATTTT; CDR3 protein: CASSLRESGNTIYF
clone size: .; D gene: .; V gene: TRBV6-8; J gene: TRBJ1-2; CDR3 DNA: TGTGCCAGCACCGGGAACAACTATGGCTACACCTTC; CDR3 protein: CASTGNNYGYTF
clone size: .; D gene: .; V gene: TRBV7-2; J gene: TRBJ2-4; CDR3 DNA: TGTGCCAGCAGCTTCGGGCCAAACATTCAGTACTTC; CDR3 protein: CASSFGPNIQYF
clone size: .; D gene: .; V gene: TRBV10-1; J gene: TRBJ1-6; CDR3 DNA: TGCGCCAGCAGTGAGAACACGGCGGCGGGTTCACCCCTCCACTTT; CDR3 protein: CASSENTAAGSPLHF